This TCR beta chain was sequenced for a study of cytomegalovirus exposure and HLA in healthy donors. Across the study: Falling in the Caucasian-associated ancestry cluster were approximately 86% of under 500 genotyped donors. The study, taken as a whole, reports: 150 to 200 TCR beta chains were listed as cytomegalovirus-associated.

The PCR contained 60 Vbeta and 13 Jbeta primers. The table came from immunoSEQ multiplex PCR; TCRdb's copy has only in-frame clones and leaves some out. The sample lists around 130,000 clones; about four fifths were seen once. The CDR3 spans 17 residues. Trimming left V 0 bases short and J 0 bases short, with 9 bases between. CDR1 is MNHNS, CDR2 SASEGT, per germline. On this clone: The target antigen is unknown.

V is TRBV6-1 and J is TRBJ2-6, with D perhaps matching TRBD2 (5 bases). What was sequenced was PBMCs. This clonotype originated in a man under 40 in good health and CMV-seronegative. CDR3 sequence reads: CASSEARGISGANVLTF. DNA of the CDR3: TGTGCCAGCAGTGAAGCGCGAGGGATCTCTGGGGCCAACGTCCTGACTTTC.